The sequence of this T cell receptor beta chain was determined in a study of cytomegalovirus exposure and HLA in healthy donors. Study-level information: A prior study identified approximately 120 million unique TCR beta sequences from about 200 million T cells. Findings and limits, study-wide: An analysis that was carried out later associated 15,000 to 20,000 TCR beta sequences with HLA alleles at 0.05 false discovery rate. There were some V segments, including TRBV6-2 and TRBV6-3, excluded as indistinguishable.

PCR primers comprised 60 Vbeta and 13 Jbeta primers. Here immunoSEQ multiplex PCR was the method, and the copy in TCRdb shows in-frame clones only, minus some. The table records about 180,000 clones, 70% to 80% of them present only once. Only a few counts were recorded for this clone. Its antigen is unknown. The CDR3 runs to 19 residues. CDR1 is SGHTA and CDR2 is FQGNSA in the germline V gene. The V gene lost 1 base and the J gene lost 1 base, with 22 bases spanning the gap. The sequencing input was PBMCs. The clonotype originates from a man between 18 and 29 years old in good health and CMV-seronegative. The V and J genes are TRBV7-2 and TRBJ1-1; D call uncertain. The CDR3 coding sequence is TGTGCCAGCAGCTTAGGGAAAGAGGGAGTCCCGCTGGGGAACACTGAAGCTTTCTTT. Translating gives CASSLGKEGVPLGNTEAFF.